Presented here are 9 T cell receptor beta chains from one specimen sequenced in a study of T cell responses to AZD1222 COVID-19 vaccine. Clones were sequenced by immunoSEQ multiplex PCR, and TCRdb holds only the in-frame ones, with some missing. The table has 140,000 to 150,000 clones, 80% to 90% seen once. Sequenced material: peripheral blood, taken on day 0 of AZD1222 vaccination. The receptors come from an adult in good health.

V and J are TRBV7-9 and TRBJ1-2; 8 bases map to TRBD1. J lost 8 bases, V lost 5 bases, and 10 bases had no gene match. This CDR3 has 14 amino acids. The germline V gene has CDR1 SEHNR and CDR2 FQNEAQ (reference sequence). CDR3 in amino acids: CASSLTGELEGYTF. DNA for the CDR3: TGTGCCAGCAGCCTGACAGGGGAGCTTGAAGGCTACACCTTC. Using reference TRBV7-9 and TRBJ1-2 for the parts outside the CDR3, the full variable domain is DTGVSQNPRHKITKRGQNVTFRCDPISEHNRLYWYRQTLGQGPEFLTYFQNEAQLEKSRLLSDRFSAERPKGSFSTLEIQRTEQGDSAMYLCASSLTGELEGYTFGSGTRLTVV.

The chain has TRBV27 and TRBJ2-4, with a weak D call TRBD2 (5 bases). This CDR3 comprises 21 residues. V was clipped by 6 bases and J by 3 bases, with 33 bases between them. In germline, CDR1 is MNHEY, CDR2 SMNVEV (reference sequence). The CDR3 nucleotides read TGTGCCAGCAGCTCGAAAAGCCCTACAGTCAGGTTGGGAGAACACAAAAACATTCAGTACTTC. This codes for CASSSKSPTVRLGEHKNIQYF.

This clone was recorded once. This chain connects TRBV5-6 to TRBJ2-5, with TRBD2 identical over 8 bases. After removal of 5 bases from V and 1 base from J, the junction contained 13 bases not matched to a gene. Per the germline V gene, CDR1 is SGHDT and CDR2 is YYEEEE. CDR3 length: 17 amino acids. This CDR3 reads CASRNAGGNLFQETQYF. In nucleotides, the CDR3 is TGTGCCAGCAGGAACGCGGGGGGAAACCTTTTCCAAGAGACCCAGTACTTC. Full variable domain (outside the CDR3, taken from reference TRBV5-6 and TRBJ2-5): DAGVTQSPTHLIKTRGQQVTLRCSPKSGHDTVSWYQQALGQGPQFIFQYYEEEERQRGNFPDRFSGHQFPNYSSELNVNALLLGDSALYLCASRNAGGNLFQETQYFGPGTRLLVL.

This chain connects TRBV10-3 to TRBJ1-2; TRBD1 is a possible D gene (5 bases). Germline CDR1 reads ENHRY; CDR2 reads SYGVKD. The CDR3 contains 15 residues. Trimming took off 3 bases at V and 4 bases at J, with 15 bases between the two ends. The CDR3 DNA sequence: TGTGCCATCAGTGAACACCAGGGTGCCGGCTATGGCTACACCTTC. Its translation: CAISEHQGAGYGYTF.

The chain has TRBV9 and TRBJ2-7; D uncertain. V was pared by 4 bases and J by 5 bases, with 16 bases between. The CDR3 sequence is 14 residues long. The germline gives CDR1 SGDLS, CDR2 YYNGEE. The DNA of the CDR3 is TGTGCCAGCAGCCCCGGGCCAAAAAGGGACGAGCAGTACTTC. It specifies CASSPGPKRDEQYF.

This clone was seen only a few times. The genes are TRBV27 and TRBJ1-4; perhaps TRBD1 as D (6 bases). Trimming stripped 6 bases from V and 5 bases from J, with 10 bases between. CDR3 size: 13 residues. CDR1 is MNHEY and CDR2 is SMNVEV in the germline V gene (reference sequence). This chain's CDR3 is CASRQGTNEKLFF. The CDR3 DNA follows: TGTGCCAGCAGACAGGGAACGAATGAAAAACTGTTTTTT.

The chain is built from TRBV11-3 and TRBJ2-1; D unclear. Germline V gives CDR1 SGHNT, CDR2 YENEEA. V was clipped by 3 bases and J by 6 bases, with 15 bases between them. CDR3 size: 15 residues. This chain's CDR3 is CASSLRASKGNEQFF. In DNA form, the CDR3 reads TGTGCCAGCAGCTTGAGAGCCTCGAAGGGCAATGAGCAGTTCTTC.

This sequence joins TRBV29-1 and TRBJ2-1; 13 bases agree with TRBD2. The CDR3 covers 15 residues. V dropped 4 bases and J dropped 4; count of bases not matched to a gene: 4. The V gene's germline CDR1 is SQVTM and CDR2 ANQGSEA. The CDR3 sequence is CSVGGTSGIYNEQFF. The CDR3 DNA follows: TGCAGCGTTGGGGGGACTAGCGGGATTTACAATGAGCAGTTCTTC.

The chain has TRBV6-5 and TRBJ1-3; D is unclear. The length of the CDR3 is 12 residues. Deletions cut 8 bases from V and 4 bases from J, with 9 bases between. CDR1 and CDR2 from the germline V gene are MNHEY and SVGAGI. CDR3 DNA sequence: TGTGCCAGCGGGTTGGGAGGAAACACCATATATTTT. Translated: CASGLGGNTIYF.